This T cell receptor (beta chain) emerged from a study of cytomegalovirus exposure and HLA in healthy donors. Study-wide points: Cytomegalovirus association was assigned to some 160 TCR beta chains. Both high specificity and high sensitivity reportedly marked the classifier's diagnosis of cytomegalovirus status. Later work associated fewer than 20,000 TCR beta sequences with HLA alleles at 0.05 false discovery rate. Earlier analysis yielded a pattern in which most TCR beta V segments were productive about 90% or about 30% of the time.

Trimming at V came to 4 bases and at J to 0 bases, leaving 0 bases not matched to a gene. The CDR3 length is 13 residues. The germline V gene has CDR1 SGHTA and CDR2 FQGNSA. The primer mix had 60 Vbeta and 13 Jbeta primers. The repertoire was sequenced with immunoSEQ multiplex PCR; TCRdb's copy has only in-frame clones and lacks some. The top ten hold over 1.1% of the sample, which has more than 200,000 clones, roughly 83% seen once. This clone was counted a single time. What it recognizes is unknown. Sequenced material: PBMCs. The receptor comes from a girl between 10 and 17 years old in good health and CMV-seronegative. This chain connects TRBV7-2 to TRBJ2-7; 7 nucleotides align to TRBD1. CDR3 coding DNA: TGTGCCAGCAGCTCAGGGGGCTCCTACGAGCAGTACTTC. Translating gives CASSSGGSYEQYF. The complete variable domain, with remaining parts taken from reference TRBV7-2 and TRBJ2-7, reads GAGVSQSPSNKVTEKGKDVELRCDPISGHTALYWYRQSLGQGLEFLIYFQGNSAPDKSGLPSDRFSAERTGGSVSTLTIQRTQQEDSAVYLCASSSGGSYEQYFGPGTRLTVT.